This TCR beta chain was sequenced in a study of blood T cell repertoires in COVID-19. Germline CDR1 reads SNHLY; CDR2 reads FYNNEI. V was clipped by 7 bases and J by 1 base; unmatched bases: 10. This CDR3 region has 17 residues. Here immunoSEQ multiplex PCR was the method, and the copy in TCRdb shows in-frame clones only, minus some. Among about 150,000 clones, approximately 90% were seen once, and the ten largest hold roughly 3.9%. The V gene is TRBV2, the J gene TRBJ2-7, with 13 bases matching TRBD2. Sequenced sample: PBMCs or T cells enriched from blood (not recorded which). The clonotype was recovered from a woman aged 40 to 50 who had been exposed to COVID-19. CDR3 DNA: TGTGCCAGCATTTGGTCGACTAGCGGGGGGTTGTCCTACGAGCAGTACTTC. Amino acids: CASIWSTSGGLSYEQYF.